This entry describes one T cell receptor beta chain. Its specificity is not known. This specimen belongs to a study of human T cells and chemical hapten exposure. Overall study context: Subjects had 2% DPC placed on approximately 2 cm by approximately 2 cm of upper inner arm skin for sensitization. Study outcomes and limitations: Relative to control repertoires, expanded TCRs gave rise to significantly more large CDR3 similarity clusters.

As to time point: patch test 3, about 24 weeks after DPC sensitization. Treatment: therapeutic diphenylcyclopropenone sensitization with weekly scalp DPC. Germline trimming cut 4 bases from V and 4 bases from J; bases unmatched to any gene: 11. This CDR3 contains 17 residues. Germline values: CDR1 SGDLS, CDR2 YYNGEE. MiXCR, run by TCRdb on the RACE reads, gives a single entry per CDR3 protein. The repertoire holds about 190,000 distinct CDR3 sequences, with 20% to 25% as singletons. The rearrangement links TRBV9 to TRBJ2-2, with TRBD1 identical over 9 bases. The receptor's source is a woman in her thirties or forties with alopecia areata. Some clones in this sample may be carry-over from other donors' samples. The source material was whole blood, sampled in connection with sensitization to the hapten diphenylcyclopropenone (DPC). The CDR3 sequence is CASSPHLQGAGTGELFF. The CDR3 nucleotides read TGTGCCAGCAGCCCACACCTACAGGGGGCGGGCACCGGGGAGCTGTTTTTT.